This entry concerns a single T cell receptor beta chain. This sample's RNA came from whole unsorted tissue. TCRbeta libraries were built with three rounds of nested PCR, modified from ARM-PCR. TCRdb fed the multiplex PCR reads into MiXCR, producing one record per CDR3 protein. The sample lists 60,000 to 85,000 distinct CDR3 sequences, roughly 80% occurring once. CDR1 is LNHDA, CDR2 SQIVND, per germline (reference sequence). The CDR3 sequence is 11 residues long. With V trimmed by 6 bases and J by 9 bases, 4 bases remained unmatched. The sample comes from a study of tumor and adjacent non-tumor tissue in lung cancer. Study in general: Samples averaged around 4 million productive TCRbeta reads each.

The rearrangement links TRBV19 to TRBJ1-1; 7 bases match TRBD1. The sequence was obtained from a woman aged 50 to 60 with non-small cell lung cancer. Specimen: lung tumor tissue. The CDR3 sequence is CASRTGQQAFF. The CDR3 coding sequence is TGTGCCAGTAGGACGGGACAGCAAGCTTTCTTT. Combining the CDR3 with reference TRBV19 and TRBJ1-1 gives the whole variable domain DGGITQSPKYLFRKEGQNVTLSCEQNLNHDAMYWYRQDPGQGLRLIYYSQIVNDFQKGDIAEGYSVSREKKESFPLTVTSAQKNPTAFYLCASRTGQQAFFGQGTRLTVV.